The source of this T cell receptor (beta chain) is a study of blood T cell repertoires in COVID-19. Across the study: Sample material is recorded as cDNA or gDNA derived from T cells, B-cell-depleted T cells, or PBMCs.

CDR1 and CDR2 from the germline V gene are SQVTM and ANQGSEA. V was clipped by 5 bases and J by 5 bases; unmatched bases: 18. The CDR3 is made up of 17 amino acids. The study recruited people aged 18 to 89 years across 24 US areas. Clinical history reported by participants formed the basis on which cohorts were assigned. How the authors handled the data: Cell counts per sample came from amplifying reference gene primers. Sequencing used immunoSEQ multiplex PCR; TCRdb keeps in-frame clones, though not all of them. The D gene and trimming were derived from the DNA, and the V and J assignments and clone size from that table. The data hold about 200,000 clones, with about 83% observed a single time.

The rearrangement joins TRBV29-1 to TRBJ1-1, with 9 bases identical to TRBD1. The sample was PBMCs or T cells enriched from blood (not recorded which). The origin of this receptor is a man aged 35-49 years with acute COVID-19. The CDR3 coding sequence is TGCAGCGTTAAAAAACCCCAATCCGGGACAGGGAGGACTGAAGCTTTCTTT. Translated: CSVKKPQSGTGRTEAFF.